What follows are 30 T cell receptor beta chains derived from one specimen sequenced in a study of shared T cell receptors in the human thymus. The method was immunoSEQ multiplex PCR; TCRdb's version includes in-frame clones alone and lacks a portion of them. Seen here are 450,000 to 650,000 clones, about 84% observed once, and the top ten hold around 0.012%. These data were likewise used in another study, on human thymus T cells.

The material sequenced was thymocytes. These TCRs come from a boy younger than two with a congenital heart defect.

The chain has TRBV27 and TRBJ2-2; TRBD2 is a possible D gene (5 bases). The V end was cut by 3 bases, the J end by 8 bases, with 10 bases between. CDR1 is MNHEY, CDR2 SMNVEV, per germline (reference sequence). This CDR3 spans 13 amino acids. CDR3 DNA: TGTGCCAGCAGTTTGGCGGGCTCGGGGGAGCTGTTTTTT. Its translation: CASSLAGSGELFF.

This clone showed up just a few times. This rearrangement joins TRBV7-6 to TRBJ1-5; D is possibly TRBD1 (5 bases). Trimming shortened V by 5 bases and J by 2 bases, and 13 bases separated the two germline ends. CDR1 SGHVS and CDR2 FNYEAQ come from the germline V gene. The CDR3 runs 15 residues. Here the CDR3 reads CASSPEPGGNQPQHF. CDR3 DNA: TGTGCCAGCAGCCCAGAACCGGGGGGCAATCAGCCCCAGCATTTT.

This clone was found a few times. The J gene is TRBJ2-7, the V gene TRBV4-3, with 8 bases aligning to TRBD1. Trimming removed 0 bases from V and 4 bases from J; junction bases left unmatched: 8. This CDR3 region has 16 residues. Germline values: CDR1 LGHNA, CDR2 YSLEER. CDR3 DNA sequence: TGCGCCAGCAGCCAAGAATCGGCCAGGGGGCCTTACGAGCAGTACTTC. Protein product: CASSQESARGPYEQYF.

The chain has TRBV11-1 and TRBJ2-1, with 8 bases matching TRBD2. CDR3 size: 16 residues. Losses at the gene ends were 3 bases for V and 3 bases for J; bases not matched to a gene: 7. Germline CDR1 and CDR2: SGHAT and FQDESV (reference sequence). DNA for the CDR3: TGTGCCAGCAGCTTTTTTGCGGGAGGTCGCTACAATGAGCAGTTCTTC. Its protein is CASSFFAGGRYNEQFF.

V gene TRBV28 combines with J gene TRBJ2-3; 8 bases line up with TRBD1. Germline CDR1 MDHEN, CDR2 SYDVKM. The CDR3 covers 13 residues. V lost 6 bases, J lost 1 base, and 0 bases stayed unmatched. The CDR3 region is CASRTGGTDTQYF. CDR3 DNA: TGTGCCAGCAGGACAGGGGGCACAGATACGCAGTATTTT.

This chain connects TRBV11-3 to TRBJ2-7, with 8 bases fitting TRBD1. The germline V gene has CDR1 SGHNT and CDR2 YENEEA. The CDR3 runs to 15 residues. Trimming at V came to 5 bases and at J to 2 bases, leaving 8 bases not matched to a gene. In DNA, the CDR3 is TGTGCCAGCAGCCCATCGACGGGACAGGCCTACGAGCAGTACTTC. Translated: CASSPSTGQAYEQYF. Full variable domain (rest looked up from reference TRBV11-3 and TRBJ2-7): EAGVVQSPRYKIIEKKQPVAFWCNPISGHNTLYWYLQNLGQGPELLIRYENEEAVDDSQLPKDRFSAERLKGVDSTLKIQPAELGDSAVYLCASSPSTGQAYEQYFGPGTRLTVT.

This chain joins TRBV21-1 and TRBJ1-1; TRBD1, as called in the table, went unchecked against the DNA. TRBV21-1 has pseudogene status. The CDR3 length is 15 residues. CDR3 protein: CASSRPGQGDNEAFF. CDR3 DNA sequence: TGTGCCAGCAGCAGACCGGGACAGGGGGACAATGAAGCTTTCTTT.

The J gene is TRBJ1-4, the V gene TRBV6-5, with TRBD1 as a possible D gene (5 bases). With 6 bases removed from V and 6 bases from J, the gap between germline ends came to 14 bases. The CDR3 runs to 14 residues. Germline assignment: CDR1 MNHEY and CDR2 SVGAGI. CDR3 bases: TGTGCCAGCAGACCAGACAGTGTAGATGAAAAACTGTTTTTT. It yields the protein CASRPDSVDEKLFF.

The chain is built from TRBV15 and TRBJ2-1; TRBD2 agrees at 12 bases. The ends lost 1 base at V and 4 bases at J; junction bases unmatched: 8. The CDR3 is 18 amino acids. Germline-derived CDR1 and CDR2 are LNHNV and YYDKDF (reference sequence). For the CDR3, the DNA is TGTGCCACCAGCAGAGCAAGGACTAGCGGGACCCCTTACAATGAGCAGTTCTTC. Translating gives CATSRARTSGTPYNEQFF.

This chain links TRBV29-1 with TRBJ2-1; TRBD2 matches 13 bases. With 4 bases clipped from V and 3 bases from J, the junction kept 15 bases outside the gene matches. The germline gives CDR1 SQVTM, CDR2 ANQGSEA. The CDR3 consists of 19 residues. CDR3 protein: CSVVQARTSGSLYYNEQFF. The CDR3 DNA reads TGCAGCGTTGTACAGGCCCGGACTAGCGGGAGCCTGTACTACAATGAGCAGTTCTTC.

The V call is TRBV12-5, the J call TRBJ2-1; unclear D gene. CDR1 LGHNT and CDR2 FRNRAP come from the germline V gene. The V and J ends lost 5 bases and 5 bases respectively, with 22 bases between them. The CDR3 sequence is 17 residues long. The DNA for the CDR3 is TGTGCTAGTGGTGGTAATTCTCTCCAGGCCGCCGACAATGAGCAGTTCTTC. It translates to CASGGNSLQAADNEQFF. The full variable domain, in which reference TRBV12-5 and TRBJ2-1 provide the parts outside the CDR3, is DARVTQTPRHKVTEMGQEVTMRCQPILGHNTVFWYRQTMMQGLELLAYFRNRAPLDDSGMPKDRFSAEMPDATLATLKIQPSEPRDSAVYFCASGGNSLQAADNEQFFGPGTRLTVL.

This clone was counted between two and nine times. The rearrangement joins TRBV5-1 to TRBJ2-7; TRBD1 matches 7 bases. The CDR3 extends over 14 amino acids. CDR1 is SGHRS and CDR2 is YFSETQ in the germline V gene. V gave up 2 bases and J gave up 1 base; unmatched junction bases: 3. DNA of the CDR3: TGCGCCAGCAGCTTACGGGGACAGTCCTACGAGCAGTACTTC. The encoded protein is CASSLRGQSYEQYF.

The V call is TRBV14, the J call TRBJ2-6; D might be TRBD1 (6 bases). The V and J ends lost 5 bases and 0 bases respectively, with 17 bases between them. The CDR3 totals 18 residues. Germline values: CDR1 SGHDN, CDR2 FVKESK. Here the CDR3 reads CASSKVGHRDSGANVLTF. CDR3 sequence (DNA): TGTGCCAGCAGCAAAGTTGGGCACAGGGACTCTGGGGCCAACGTCCTGACTTTC.

The rearrangement uses TRBV19 and TRBJ2-5; 8 nucleotides line up with TRBD1. CDR3 size: 15 residues. In germline, CDR1 is LNHDA, CDR2 SQIVND (reference sequence). Trimming cost V 3 bases and J 4 bases; bases outside gene matches: 7. The CDR3 loop is CASSMGARGRETQYF. In nucleotides, the CDR3 is TGTGCCAGTAGTATGGGGGCCAGGGGGCGAGAGACCCAGTACTTC. The variable domain in full, with the rest retrieved from reference TRBV19 and TRBJ2-5, is DGGITQSPKYLFRKEGQNVTLSCEQNLNHDAMYWYRQDPGQGLRLIYYSQIVNDFQKGDIAEGYSVSREKKESFPLTVTSAQKNPTAFYLCASSMGARGRETQYFGPGTRLLVL.

The rearrangement uses TRBV14 and TRBJ2-1, with 8 bases aligning to TRBD2. There are 16 residues in the CDR3. The V gene's germline CDR1 is SGHDN and CDR2 FVKESK. V lost 10 bases and J lost 7; bases outside the gene matches: 18. CDR3 sequence: CATLPGSGGPENEQFF. In nucleotides, the CDR3 is TGTGCCACCCTACCAGGATCGGGAGGGCCGGAGAATGAGCAGTTCTTC. The whole variable domain, filled in from reference TRBV14 and TRBJ2-1, reads EAGVTQFPSHSVIEKGQTVTLRCDPISGHDNLYWYRRVMGKEIKFLLHFVKESKQDESGMPNNRFLAERTGGTYSTLKVQPAELEDSGVYFCATLPGSGGPENEQFFGPGTRLTVL.

This clone has just a few counts. The gene calls are TRBV5-6 and TRBJ1-2; possibly TRBD1 for D (6 bases). CDR3 length: 14 residues. Germline values: CDR1 SGHDT, CDR2 YYEEEE. Trimming pared 3 bases from V and 4 bases from J, leaving 13 bases between. The CDR3 region has the DNA TGTGCCAGCAGCTCCAGGGGCCGGGGCTATGGCTACACCTTC. Translated, it gives CASSSRGRGYGYTF.

The chain carries TRBV7-9 and TRBJ1-1; D perhaps matches TRBD1 (6 bases). This CDR3 contains 14 residues. Trimming stripped 5 bases from V and 0 bases from J, with 10 bases between. Germline CDR1 reads SEHNR; CDR2 reads FQNEAQ (reference sequence). The CDR3 DNA sequence: TGTGCCAGCAGCCACAGGGCGTTGAACACTGAAGCTTTCTTT. It is translated as CASSHRALNTEAFF. The whole variable domain, remainder taken from reference TRBV7-9 and TRBJ1-1, is DTGVSQNPRHKITKRGQNVTFRCDPISEHNRLYWYRQTLGQGPEFLTYFQNEAQLEKSRLLSDRFSAERPKGSFSTLEIQRTEQGDSAMYLCASSHRALNTEAFFGQGTRLTVV.

This sequence joins TRBV5-6 and TRBJ1-2; 8 bases are shared with TRBD1. Germline V gene sequence: CDR1 SGHDT, CDR2 YYEEEE. This CDR3 region has 14 residues. V lost 1 base to trimming and J lost 4 bases; unmatched junction nucleotides: 3. The CDR3 region is CASSLSGGTYGYTF. CDR3 nucleotides: TGTGCCAGCAGCTTGTCAGGGGGCACCTATGGCTACACCTTC.

The rearrangement links TRBV28 to TRBJ2-2, with 8 positions matching TRBD1. This CDR3 has 14 amino acids. Trimming took 10 bases from V and 7 from J; bases not matched to a gene: 11. Germline values: CDR1 MDHEN, CDR2 SYDVKM. This CDR3 is CATAWTGPRGELFF. The CDR3 DNA sequence: TGTGCCACCGCGTGGACAGGGCCCCGCGGGGAGCTGTTTTTT.

A few counts support this clone. The chain uses TRBV11-2 and TRBJ2-1; D call uncertain. This CDR3 contains 13 residues. Germline-derived CDR1 and CDR2 are SGHAT and FQNNGV. Trimming took off 5 bases at V and 4 bases at J, with 9 bases between the two ends. In DNA form, the CDR3 reads TGTGCCAGCAGCCGCAGCGCGTACAATGAGCAGTTCTTC. This codes for CASSRSAYNEQFF.

This clone was recorded once. The CDR3 loop reads CASSYPSGNEKLFF. In nucleotides, the CDR3 is TGTGCCAGCAGTTACCCCTCGGGGAATGAAAAACTGTTTTTT. The V call is TRBV6-6, the J call TRBJ1-4; no clear D gene. CDR1 is MNHNY and CDR2 is SVGAGI in the germline V gene (reference sequence). Trimming took 2 bases from V and 5 from J, leaving 9 bases between them. There are 14 residues in the CDR3.

V is TRBV7-2 and J is TRBJ2-7; D perhaps matches TRBD2 (6 bases). Trimming shortened V by 0 bases and J by 3 bases, and 9 bases separated the two germline ends. CDR3 length equals 14 residues. CDR1 and CDR2 from the germline V gene are SGHTA and FQGNSA. As DNA, the CDR3 is TGTGCCAGCAGCTTAGCGGGACTTGTCTACGAGCAGTACTTC. Protein sequence: CASSLAGLVYEQYF.

The V gene is TRBV6-5, the J gene TRBJ2-3, with TRBD1 matching over 9 bases. Per germline, CDR1 MNHEY and CDR2 SVGAGI. This CDR3 has 15 amino acids. Trimming at V came to 5 bases and at J to 5 bases, leaving 8 bases not matched to a gene. The DNA for the CDR3 is TGTGCCAGCAGTCCGGACAGGGGCGAGGAAGATACGCAGTATTTT. It yields the protein CASSPDRGEEDTQYF.

This clone occurred a few times. The chain recombines TRBV6-5 with TRBJ1-2, with D perhaps TRBD1 (6 bases). Germline V gene lookup returns CDR1 MNHEY and CDR2 SVGAGI. CDR3 length equals 13 residues. V lost 6 bases, J lost 7 bases, and 15 bases lay in between. The CDR3 loop reads CASSPTGPRGYTF. The CDR3, as DNA: TGTGCCAGCAGCCCGACAGGACCCCGTGGCTACACCTTC.

The chain recombines TRBV29-1 with TRBJ2-1, with 8 bases lining up with TRBD2. This CDR3 is built from 13 residues. Per germline, CDR1 SQVTM and CDR2 ANQGSEA. V lost 2 bases, J lost 6 bases, and 3 bases stayed unmatched. The CDR3, as DNA: TGCAGCGTTGAAAGCGGGAGCTCCAATGAGCAGTTCTTC. Translation: CSVESGSSNEQFF.

The J gene is TRBJ2-7, the V gene TRBV7-2; 8 nucleotides agree with TRBD2. This CDR3 comprises 15 residues. The germline V gene has CDR1 SGHTA and CDR2 FQGNSA. The V segment lost 2 bases and the J segment 3 bases; nucleotides outside the gene matches: 6. The DNA of the CDR3 is TGTGCCAGCAGCTTATCAGCGGGAGCGTTCTACGAGCAGTACTTC. The encoded protein is CASSLSAGAFYEQYF.

The chain joins TRBV19 to TRBJ2-1; D might be TRBD1 (6 bases). Germline V gene sequence: CDR1 LNHDA, CDR2 SQIVND (reference sequence). Trimming pared 8 bases from V and 4 bases from J, leaving 21 bases between. The CDR3 extends over 16 amino acids. Here the CDR3 reads CASSPKGRGYYNEQFF. DNA of the CDR3: TGTGCCAGTTCCCCAAAGGGCAGGGGATATTACAATGAGCAGTTCTTC.

The chain links TRBV6-1 to TRBJ2-5, with unresolved D. The CDR3 contains 12 residues. V lost 5 bases to trimming and J lost 1 base, with 5 bases between them. Germline V lookup: CDR1 MNHNS, CDR2 SASEGT. CDR3 nucleotides: TGTGCCAGCAGTCTATCCCAAGAGACCCAGTACTTC. This encodes CASSLSQETQYF.

This clone was detected a few times. J is TRBJ2-3 and V is TRBV5-4, with 10 bases identical to TRBD2. Per germline, CDR1 SGHNT and CDR2 YYREEE (reference sequence). The CDR3 is 16 residues long. After removal of 4 bases from V and 7 bases from J, the junction contained 12 bases not matched to a gene. CDR3 amino acids: CASSPPEREGVNTQYF. CDR3 bases: TGTGCCAGCAGCCCCCCGGAGCGGGAGGGGGTAAATACGCAGTATTTT.

J is TRBJ2-7 and V is TRBV27, with TRBD1 as a possible D gene (6 bases). Deletions cut 4 bases from V and 0 bases from J, with 7 bases between. CDR1 is MNHEY and CDR2 is SMNVEV in the germline V gene (reference sequence). The CDR3 is 13 residues long. CDR3 residues: CASSYRVSYEQYF. The CDR3 coding sequence is TGTGCCAGCAGTTACAGGGTCTCCTACGAGCAGTACTTC.